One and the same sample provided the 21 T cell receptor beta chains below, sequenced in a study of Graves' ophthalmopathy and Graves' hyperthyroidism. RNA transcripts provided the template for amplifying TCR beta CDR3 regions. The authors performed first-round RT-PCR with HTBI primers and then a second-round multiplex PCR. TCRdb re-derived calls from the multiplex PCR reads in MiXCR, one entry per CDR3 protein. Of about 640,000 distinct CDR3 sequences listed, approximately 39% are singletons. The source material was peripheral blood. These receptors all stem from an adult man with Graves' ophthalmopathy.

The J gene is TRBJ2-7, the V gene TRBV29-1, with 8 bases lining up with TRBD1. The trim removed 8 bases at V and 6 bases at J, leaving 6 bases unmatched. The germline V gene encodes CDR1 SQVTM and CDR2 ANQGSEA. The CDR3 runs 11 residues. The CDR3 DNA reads TGCAGCAGTCGTACAGGGGGCGAGCAGTACTTC. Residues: CSSRTGGEQYF.

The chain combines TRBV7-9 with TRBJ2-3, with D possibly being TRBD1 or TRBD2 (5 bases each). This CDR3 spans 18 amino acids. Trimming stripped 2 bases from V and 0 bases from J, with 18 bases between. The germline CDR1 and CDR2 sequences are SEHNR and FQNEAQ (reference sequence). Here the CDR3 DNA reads TGTGCCAGCAGCTTATCAACCGTCGGGACCCCTAGCACAGATACGCAGTATTTT. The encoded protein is CASSLSTVGTPSTDTQYF.

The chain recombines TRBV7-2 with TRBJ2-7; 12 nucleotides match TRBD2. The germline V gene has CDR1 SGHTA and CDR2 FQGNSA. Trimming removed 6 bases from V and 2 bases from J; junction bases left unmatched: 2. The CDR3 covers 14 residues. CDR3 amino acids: CASRSSGGAYEQYF. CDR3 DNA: TGTGCCAGCAGGTCTAGCGGGGGGGCCTACGAGCAGTACTTC.

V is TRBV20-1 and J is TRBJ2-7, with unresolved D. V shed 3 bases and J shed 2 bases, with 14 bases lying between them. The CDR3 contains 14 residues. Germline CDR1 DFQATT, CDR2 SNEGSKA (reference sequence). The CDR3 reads CSASRTDGAYEQYF. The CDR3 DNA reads TGCAGTGCTAGTAGGACCGACGGAGCCTACGAGCAGTACTTC.

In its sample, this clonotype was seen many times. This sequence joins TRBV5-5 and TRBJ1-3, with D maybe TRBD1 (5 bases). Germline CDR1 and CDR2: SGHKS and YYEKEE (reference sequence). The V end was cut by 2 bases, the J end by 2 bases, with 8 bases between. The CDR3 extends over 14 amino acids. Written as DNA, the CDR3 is TGTGCCAGCAGCTTCAGCAGGGCTGGAAACACCATATATTTT. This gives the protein CASSFSRAGNTIYF.

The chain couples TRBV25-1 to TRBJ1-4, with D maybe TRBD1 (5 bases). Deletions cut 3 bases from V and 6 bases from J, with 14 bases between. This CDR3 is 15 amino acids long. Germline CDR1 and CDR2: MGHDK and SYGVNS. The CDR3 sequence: CASSDQNRIDEKLFF. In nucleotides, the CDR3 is TGTGCCAGCAGTGACCAAAACAGGATCGATGAAAAACTGTTTTTT.

Written as DNA, the CDR3 is TGTGCCAGCAGCCAAGGGGACACCTTCACCGGGGAGCTGTTTTTT. Amino acid sequence: CASSQGDTFTGELFF. The chain links TRBV5-8 to TRBJ2-2, with D maybe TRBD1 (6 bases). The CDR3 spans 15 residues. The germline V gene encodes CDR1 SGHTS and CDR2 YDEGEE. Between the trimmed V and J ends, which lost 4 bases and 4 bases, there was a span of 14 bases.

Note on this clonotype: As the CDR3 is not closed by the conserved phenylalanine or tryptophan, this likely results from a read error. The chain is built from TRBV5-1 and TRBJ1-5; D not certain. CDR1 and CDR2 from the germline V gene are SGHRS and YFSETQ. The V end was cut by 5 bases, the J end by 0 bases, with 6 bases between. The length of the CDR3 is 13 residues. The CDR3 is CASSPDSNQPQHS. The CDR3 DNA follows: TGCGCCAGCAGTCCGGATAGCAATCAGCCCCAGCATTCT.

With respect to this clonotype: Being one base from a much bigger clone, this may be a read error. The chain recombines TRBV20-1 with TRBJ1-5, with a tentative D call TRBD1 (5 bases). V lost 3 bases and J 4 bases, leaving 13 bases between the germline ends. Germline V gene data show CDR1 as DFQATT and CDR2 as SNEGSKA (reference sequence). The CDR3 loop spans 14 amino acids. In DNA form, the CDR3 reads TGCAGTGCTAGTGACACAGGTCCGAATCAGCCCCAGCATTTT. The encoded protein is CSASDTGPNQPQHF.

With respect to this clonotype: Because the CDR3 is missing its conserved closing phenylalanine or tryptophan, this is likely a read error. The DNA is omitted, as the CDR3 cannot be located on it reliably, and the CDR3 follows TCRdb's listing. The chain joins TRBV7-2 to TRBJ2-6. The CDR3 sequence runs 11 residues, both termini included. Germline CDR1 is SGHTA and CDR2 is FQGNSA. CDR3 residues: CASSFGFSRTS.

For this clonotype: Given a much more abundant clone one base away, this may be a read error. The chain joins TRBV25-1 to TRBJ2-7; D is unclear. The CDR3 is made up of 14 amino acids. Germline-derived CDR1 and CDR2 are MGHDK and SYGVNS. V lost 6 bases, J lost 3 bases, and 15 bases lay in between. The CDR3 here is CASSLEFSNYEQYF. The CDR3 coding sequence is TGTGCCAGCAGCTTGGAGTTTTCTAACTACGAGCAGTACTTC.

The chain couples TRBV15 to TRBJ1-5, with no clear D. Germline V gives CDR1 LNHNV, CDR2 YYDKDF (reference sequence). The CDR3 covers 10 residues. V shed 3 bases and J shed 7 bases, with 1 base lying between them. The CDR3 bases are TGTGCCACCAGCAGCCAGCCCCAGCATTTT. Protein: CATSSQPQHF.

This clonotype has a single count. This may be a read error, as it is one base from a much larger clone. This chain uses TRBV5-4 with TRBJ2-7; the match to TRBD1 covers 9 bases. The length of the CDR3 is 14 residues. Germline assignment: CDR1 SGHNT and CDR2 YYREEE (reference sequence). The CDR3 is CASSQTGGNREQYF. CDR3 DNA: TGCGCCAGCAGCCAAACAGGGGGCAATCGCGAGCAGTACTTC.

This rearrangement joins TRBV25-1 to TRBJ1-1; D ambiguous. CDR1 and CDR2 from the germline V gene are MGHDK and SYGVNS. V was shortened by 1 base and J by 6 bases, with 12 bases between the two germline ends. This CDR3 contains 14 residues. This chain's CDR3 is CASSESPLVAEAFF. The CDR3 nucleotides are TGTGCCAGCAGTGAATCCCCATTGGTCGCTGAAGCTTTCTTT.

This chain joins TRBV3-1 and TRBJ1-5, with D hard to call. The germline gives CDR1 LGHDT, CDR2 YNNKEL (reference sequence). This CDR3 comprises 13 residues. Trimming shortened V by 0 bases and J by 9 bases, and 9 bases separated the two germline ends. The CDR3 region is CASSQDKGTPQHF. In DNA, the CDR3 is TGTGCCAGCAGCCAAGATAAGGGAACGCCCCAGCATTTT.

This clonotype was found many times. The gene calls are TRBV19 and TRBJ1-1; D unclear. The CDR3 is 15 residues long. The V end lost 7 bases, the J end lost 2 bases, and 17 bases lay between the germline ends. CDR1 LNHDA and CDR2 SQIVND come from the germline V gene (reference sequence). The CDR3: CASTGERVVNTEAFF. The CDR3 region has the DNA TGTGCCAGTACTGGAGAGAGGGTGGTTAACACTGAAGCTTTCTTT.

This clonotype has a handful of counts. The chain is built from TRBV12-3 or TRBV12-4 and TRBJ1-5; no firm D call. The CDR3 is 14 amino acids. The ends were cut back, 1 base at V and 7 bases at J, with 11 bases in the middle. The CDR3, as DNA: TGTGCCAGCAGTTTAGGTCAGTCCTCCCAGCCCCAGCATTTT. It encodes CASSLGQSSQPQHF.

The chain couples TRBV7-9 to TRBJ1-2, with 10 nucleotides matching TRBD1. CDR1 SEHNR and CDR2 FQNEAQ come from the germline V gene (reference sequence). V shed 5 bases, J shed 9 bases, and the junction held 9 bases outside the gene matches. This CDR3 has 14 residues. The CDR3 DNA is TGTGCCAGCAGCCGGGAGGGGGGACAGGGGAGCTACACCTTC. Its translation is CASSREGGQGSYTF. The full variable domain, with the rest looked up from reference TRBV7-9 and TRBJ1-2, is DTGVSQNPRHKITKRGQNVTFRCDPISEHNRLYWYRQTLGQGPEFLTYFQNEAQLEKSRLLSDRFSAERPKGSFSTLEIQRTEQGDSAMYLCASSREGGQGSYTFGSGTRLTVV.

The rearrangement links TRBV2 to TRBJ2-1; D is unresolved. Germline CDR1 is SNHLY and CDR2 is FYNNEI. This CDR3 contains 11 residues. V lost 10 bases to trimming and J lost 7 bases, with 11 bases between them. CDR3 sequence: CATSERNEQFF. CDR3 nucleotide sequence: TGTGCCACCTCCGAGAGGAATGAGCAGTTCTTC. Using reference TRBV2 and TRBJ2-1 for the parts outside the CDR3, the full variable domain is EPEVTQTPSHQVTQMGQEVILRCVPISNHLYFYWYRQILGQKVEFLVSFYNNEISEKSEIFDDQFSVERPDGSNFTLKIRSTKLEDSAMYFCATSERNEQFFGPGTRLTVL.

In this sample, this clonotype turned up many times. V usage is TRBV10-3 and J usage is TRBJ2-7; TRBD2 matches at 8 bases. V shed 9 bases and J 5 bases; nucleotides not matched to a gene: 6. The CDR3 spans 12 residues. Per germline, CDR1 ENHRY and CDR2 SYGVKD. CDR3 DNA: TGTGCCATAGCGGGAGAGGGCGACGAGCAGTACTTC. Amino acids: CAIAGEGDEQYF.

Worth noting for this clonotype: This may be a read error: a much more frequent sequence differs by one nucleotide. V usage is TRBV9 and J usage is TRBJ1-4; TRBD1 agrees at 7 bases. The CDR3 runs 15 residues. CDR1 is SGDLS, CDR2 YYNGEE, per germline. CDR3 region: CANSARTGLNEKLFF. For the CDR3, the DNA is TGTGCCAACAGCGCCCGGACAGGACTTAATGAAAAACTGTTTTTT.